Listed here are 30 T cell receptor beta chains from one sample, sequenced in a study of control samples from healthy donors and cancer patients. Clones were read by immunoSEQ multiplex PCR, and TCRdb kept only the in-frame ones, dropping some. The data hold around 26,000 clones, with around 83% observed a single time. Sequencing was done on a sample of PBMCs. The origin of the receptors is a man between 60 and 75 years old with colorectal cancer.

The CDR3 loop is CAWSTAVYTDTQYF. The DNA of the CDR3 is TGTGCCTGGAGTACAGCCGTGTACACAGATACGCAGTATTTT. The chain couples TRBV30 to TRBJ2-3; D is uncertain. The length of the CDR3 is 14 residues. Trimming removed 2 bases from V and 2 bases from J, with 11 bases in between. Germline-derived CDR1 and CDR2 are GTSNPN and SVGIG (reference sequence).

The V call is TRBV7-8, the J call TRBJ1-1; D is ambiguous. CDR3 length: 14 residues. V lost 6 bases and J 0 bases, leaving 11 bases between the germline ends. Germline loops: CDR1 SGHVS, CDR2 FQNEAQ. This CDR3 reads CASSLLSMNTEAFF. The CDR3 DNA follows: TGTGCCAGCAGTTTGCTCTCCATGAACACTGAAGCTTTCTTT.

The chain links TRBV19 to TRBJ1-2; a possible D gene is TRBD1 (6 bases). This CDR3 contains 13 residues. Trimming removed 8 bases from V and 2 bases from J, with 12 bases in between. The germline gives CDR1 LNHDA, CDR2 SQIVND (reference sequence). CDR3: CASRGGHNYGYTF. The DNA for the CDR3 is TGTGCCAGTCGCGGGGGGCACAACTATGGCTACACCTTC.

This clone occurred a few times. This chain connects TRBV2 to TRBJ1-1; 11 bases map to TRBD1. The CDR3 has 16 amino acids. Per germline, CDR1 SNHLY and CDR2 FYNNEI. The trim removed 5 bases at V and 3 bases at J, leaving 8 bases unmatched. The CDR3 DNA sequence: TGTGCCAGCAGTTCCGGGACAGGGGGGCTCGACACTGAAGCTTTCTTT. Its protein is CASSSGTGGLDTEAFF.

This clone was counted only a few times. This rearrangement joins TRBV7-2 to TRBJ1-1; D perhaps matches TRBD1 (5 bases). This CDR3 is built from 14 residues. Germline CDR1 and CDR2: SGHTA and FQGNSA. V lost 4 bases and J lost 0, with 9 bases in between. Here the CDR3 reads CASSWGGVNTEAFF. DNA for the CDR3: TGTGCCAGCAGCTGGGGAGGGGTGAACACTGAAGCTTTCTTT.

Only one count was recorded for this clone. CDR3 amino acids: CASSYGLPRGEKLFF. CDR3 nucleotide sequence: TGTGCCAGCAGTTACGGCCTGCCTAGGGGTGAAAAACTGTTTTTT. The rearrangement uses TRBV6-5 and TRBJ1-4, with TRBD1 as a possible D gene (5 bases). CDR1 and CDR2 from the germline V gene are MNHEY and SVGAGI. V lost 2 bases and J lost 7, with 14 bases in between. The CDR3 covers 15 residues.

V is TRBV12-3 or TRBV12-4 and J is TRBJ2-3, with D perhaps matching TRBD2 (6 bases). The length of the CDR3 is 13 residues. The germline V and J ends were trimmed by 5 bases and 2 bases, with 8 bases remaining between them. CDR3 amino acids: CASSREYTDTQYF. The CDR3 DNA follows: TGTGCCAGCAGTCGGGAGTACACAGATACGCAGTATTTT.

The V gene is TRBV7-9, the J gene TRBJ1-2, with TRBD1 identical over 7 bases. The V and J ends lost 3 bases and 4 bases, in that order; junction bases with no gene match: 8. Germline V gives CDR1 SEHNR, CDR2 FQNEAQ (reference sequence). The CDR3 is 15 residues long. Here the CDR3 reads CASSFGDRERYGYTF. The CDR3 DNA follows: TGTGCCAGCAGCTTTGGAGACAGGGAGCGCTATGGCTACACCTTC. The full variable domain, completed using reference TRBV7-9 and TRBJ1-2, is DTGVSQNPRHKITKRGQNVTFRCDPISEHNRLYWYRQTLGQGPEFLTYFQNEAQLEKSRLLSDRFSAERPKGSFSTLEIQRTEQGDSAMYLCASSFGDRERYGYTFGSGTRLTVV.

There are a few counts of this clone. The V and J genes are TRBV20-1 and TRBJ1-2; maybe TRBD1 (5 bases). Trimming took off 3 bases at V and 4 bases at J, with 9 bases between the two ends. CDR1 and CDR2 from the germline V gene are DFQATT and SNEGSKA (reference sequence). This CDR3 comprises 12 residues. The CDR3 here is CSASSGGYGYTF. CDR3 DNA: TGCAGTGCTAGTAGTGGGGGCTATGGCTACACCTTC.

The chain combines TRBV24-1 with TRBJ1-3, with D uncertain. CDR1 and CDR2 from the germline V gene are KGHDR and SFDVKD. The CDR3 totals 14 residues. Between the trimmed V and J ends, which lost 4 bases and 4 bases, there was a span of 10 bases. The chain's CDR3 is CATSDVHTGNTIYF. In nucleotides, the CDR3 is TGTGCCACCAGTGACGTCCACACCGGAAACACCATATATTTT.

The chain recombines TRBV7-8 with TRBJ2-7; D unclear. The V gene's germline CDR1 is SGHVS and CDR2 FQNEAQ. The CDR3 loop spans 15 amino acids. The ends were cut back, 6 bases at V and 5 bases at J, with 20 bases in the middle. As DNA, the CDR3 is TGTGCCAGCAGAGATAGGAGACCTCACGGAGACGAGCAGTACTTC. This gives the protein CASRDRRPHGDEQYF.

The genes are TRBV6-5 and TRBJ1-4; D unresolved. The CDR3 covers 14 residues. Per germline, CDR1 MNHEY and CDR2 SVGAGI. V lost 6 bases, J lost 8 bases, and 16 bases lay in between. This CDR3 is CASSVLQTVEKLFF. The DNA of the CDR3 is TGTGCCAGCAGCGTTCTTCAAACGGTGGAAAAACTGTTTTTT.

This chain connects TRBV30 to TRBJ1-2; D perhaps matches TRBD1 (6 bases). Trimming left V 0 bases short and J 5 bases short, with 16 bases between. The germline V gene encodes CDR1 GTSNPN and CDR2 SVGIG (reference sequence). This CDR3 has 15 residues. The CDR3 DNA reads TGTGCCTGGAGTGTTAGGAGGAACAGGGCGTATGGCTACACCTTC. Translated: CAWSVRRNRAYGYTF.

V and J are TRBV27 and TRBJ1-2, with D perhaps matching TRBD1 (6 bases). Trimming cost V 6 bases and J 3 bases, with 14 bases left between them. CDR3 size: 14 residues. Germline CDR1 and CDR2: MNHEY and SMNVEV (reference sequence). The CDR3 spells CASSPLDSYYGYTF. CDR3 coding DNA: TGTGCCAGCAGCCCTCTGGACAGTTACTATGGCTACACCTTC.

CDR3 DNA: TGCGCCAGCAGCCATACCCGGGGGCGAGGGGCTGAAGCTTTCTTT. This codes for CASSHTRGRGAEAFF. The gene calls are TRBV4-1 and TRBJ1-1; D possibly corresponds to TRBD1 (6 bases). The ends were cut back, 3 bases at V and 6 bases at J, with 17 bases in the middle. This CDR3 has 15 residues. CDR1 MGHRA and CDR2 YSYEKL come from the germline V gene.

The genes are TRBV6-6 and TRBJ1-1; D is uncertain. From germline, CDR1 is MNHNY and CDR2 SVGAGI (reference sequence). V lost 8 bases and J 1 base, leaving 11 bases between the germline ends. This CDR3 is built from 13 residues. The CDR3 DNA sequence: TGTGCCAGCTCCAGCGATACGAACACTGAAGCTTTCTTT. As protein: CASSSDTNTEAFF.

The gene calls are TRBV6-5 and TRBJ2-3; D unresolved. CDR3 length equals 13 residues. Germline values: CDR1 MNHEY, CDR2 SVGAGI. The V end was cut by 0 bases, the J end by 5 bases, with 6 bases between. For the CDR3, the DNA is TGTGCCAGCAGTTACTCGTGGGAAGATACGCAGTATTTT. It yields the protein CASSYSWEDTQYF.

V usage is TRBV11-2 and J usage is TRBJ2-3; D tentatively reads TRBD1 or TRBD2 (5 bases each). There are 14 residues in the CDR3. V lost 3 bases, J lost 0 bases, and 7 bases lay in between. Germline assignment: CDR1 SGHAT and CDR2 FQNNGV. CDR3 sequence: CASSLGRSTDTQYF. The DNA of the CDR3 is TGTGCCAGCAGCTTGGGACGGAGCACAGATACGCAGTATTTT.

The CDR3, as DNA: TGTGCCAGCAGGTCAGGGGTCTCCTCCTATAATTCACCCCTCCACTTT. It yields the protein CASRSGVSSYNSPLHF. This chain links TRBV27 with TRBJ1-6; D possibly corresponds to TRBD1 (6 bases). The CDR3 totals 16 residues. From germline, CDR1 is MNHEY and CDR2 SMNVEV (reference sequence). V lost 6 bases and J lost 0, with 12 bases in between.

This clone was detected only once. V is TRBV12-3 or TRBV12-4 and J is TRBJ1-3; TRBD1 aligns across 8 bases. The CDR3 length is 13 residues. V lost 3 bases to trimming and J lost 12 bases; unmatched junction nucleotides: 7. This CDR3 reads CASSFRQQGVIYF. In DNA form, the CDR3 reads TGTGCCAGCAGTTTCAGGCAACAGGGGGTCATATATTTT.

The chain uses TRBV10-2 and TRBJ1-5; D is unclear. The length of the CDR3 is 16 residues. Germline CDR1 is WSHSY and CDR2 is SAAADI. Trimming pared 3 bases from V and 0 bases from J, leaving 12 bases between. Here the CDR3 DNA reads TGCGCCAGCAGTGATGTCTGGGCAGCTAGCAATCAGCCCCAGCATTTT. Translating it yields CASSDVWAASNQPQHF.

This chain connects TRBV19 to TRBJ1-1, with TRBD1 as a possible D gene (6 bases). V was clipped by 6 bases and J by 5 bases, with 22 bases between them. The CDR3 spans 16 residues. CDR1 is LNHDA, CDR2 SQIVND, per germline (reference sequence). The CDR3 DNA reads TGTGCCAGTAGAGACTCCGCCAGGGGTCGAGAGACTGAAGCTTTCTTT. Its protein product is CASRDSARGRETEAFF.

V is TRBV2 and J is TRBJ1-1, with a possible D match to TRBD1 (6 bases). Germline V CDR1 and CDR2: SNHLY, FYNNEI. The CDR3 sequence is 15 residues long. The V and J ends lost 0 bases and 4 bases respectively, with 12 bases between them. The CDR3 region is CASSEAHRDSTEAFF. CDR3 DNA: TGTGCCAGCAGTGAAGCGCACAGGGACTCCACTGAAGCTTTCTTT.

This clone occurred once. This chain links TRBV10-2 with TRBJ1-2, with a tentative D call TRBD1 (5 bases). Germline V lookup: CDR1 WSHSY, CDR2 SAAADI. V was shortened by 1 base and J by 2 bases, with 8 bases between the two germline ends. This CDR3 comprises 14 residues. CDR3 bases: TGCGCCAGCAGTGAGTTGGCAGGGAACTATGGCTACACCTTC. Its protein is CASSELAGNYGYTF.

The chain combines TRBV18 with TRBJ2-7; D possibly uses TRBD1 or TRBD2 (5 bases each). Trimming shortened V by 3 bases and J by 0 bases, and 9 bases separated the two germline ends. This CDR3 is built from 14 residues. Germline CDR1 KGHSH, CDR2 LQKENI. The CDR3 DNA sequence: TGTGCCAGCTCACCGGGGGTCCCCTCCTACGAGCAGTACTTC. This translates into CASSPGVPSYEQYF.

This chain uses TRBV4-1 with TRBJ1-1; 10 bases match TRBD1. J gave up 11 bases and V 3 bases, and 9 bases lay outside the gene matches. CDR1 is MGHRA, CDR2 YSYEKL, per germline. The CDR3 runs 14 residues. CDR3 sequence reads: CASSQPRQGALAFF. In DNA, the CDR3 is TGCGCCAGCAGCCAGCCAAGACAGGGGGCATTGGCTTTCTTT.

The CDR3 sequence: CASSEGRVNEQFF. CDR3 sequence (DNA): TGTGCCAGCAGTGAGGGAAGGGTCAATGAGCAGTTCTTC. The rearrangement links TRBV25-1 to TRBJ2-1; D call uncertain. Germline V gives CDR1 MGHDK, CDR2 SYGVNS. CDR3 length: 13 amino acids. V lost 3 bases to trimming and J lost 6 bases, with 9 bases between them.

The rearrangement uses TRBV7-8 and TRBJ1-2, with 7 bases lining up with TRBD1. CDR3 length: 17 amino acids. CDR1 and CDR2 from the germline V gene are SGHVS and FQNEAQ. Trimming took 2 bases from V and 4 from J; bases not matched to a gene: 13. The CDR3 here is CASSLLQGPRGPYGYTF. CDR3 DNA sequence: TGTGCCAGCAGCTTATTACAGGGGCCAAGGGGCCCCTATGGCTACACCTTC.

In this sample, this clone turned up a few times. CDR3 nucleotides: TGTGCCAGCAGTTTCAGCGGGGGGCTCTCCTACGAGCAGTACTTC. This sequence encodes CASSFSGGLSYEQYF. V and J are TRBV27 and TRBJ2-7, with 9 bases matching TRBD2. The CDR3 has 15 amino acids. V trimming: 3 bases; J trimming: 0 bases; junction bases outside the gene matches: 3. Germline V lookup: CDR1 MNHEY, CDR2 SMNVEV (reference sequence).

This clone has more than one count but fewer than ten. V usage is TRBV6-1 and J usage is TRBJ1-2; the D gene is possibly TRBD1 (5 bases). V was clipped by 2 bases and J by 2 bases, with 6 bases between them. This CDR3 has 13 residues. Looked up from germline, CDR1 is MNHNS and CDR2 is SASEGT. The CDR3 region has the DNA TGTGCCAGCAGTGAAACAGGAAACTATGGCTACACCTTC. Protein: CASSETGNYGYTF.